The clone carrying this T cell receptor (beta chain) came up once. The treatment is: roughly 20 received Ad26.COV2.S at low or high dose, single or two shots; a few received placebo; per-sample allocation not given. Day 63 after the first injection of vaccine or placebo was the sampling time. This CDR3 is 16 amino acids long. Germline V gene data show CDR1 as LGHNA and CDR2 as YNFKEQ. The V and J ends lost 1 base and 3 bases respectively, with 16 bases between them. The data originate from a study of Ad26.COV2.S vaccination and SARS-CoV-2 variants. Sequenced by immunoSEQ multiplex PCR; TCRdb stores in-frame clones only, minus some. The sample yields hundreds of thousands of clones, roughly nine tenths seen once.

The chain couples TRBV4-2 to TRBJ2-7; the D gene could be TRBD1 or TRBD2 (6 bases each). The sample was peripheral blood, taken in a trial of Ad26.COV2.S vaccine versus placebo. The receptor's source is a person aged 18-60 years who received the Ad26.COV2.S COVID-19 vaccine or a placebo. The CDR3 region is CASSQVGGMDRYEQYF. The CDR3 DNA reads TGTGCCAGCAGCCAAGTGGGGGGCATGGATCGCTACGAGCAGTACTTC.